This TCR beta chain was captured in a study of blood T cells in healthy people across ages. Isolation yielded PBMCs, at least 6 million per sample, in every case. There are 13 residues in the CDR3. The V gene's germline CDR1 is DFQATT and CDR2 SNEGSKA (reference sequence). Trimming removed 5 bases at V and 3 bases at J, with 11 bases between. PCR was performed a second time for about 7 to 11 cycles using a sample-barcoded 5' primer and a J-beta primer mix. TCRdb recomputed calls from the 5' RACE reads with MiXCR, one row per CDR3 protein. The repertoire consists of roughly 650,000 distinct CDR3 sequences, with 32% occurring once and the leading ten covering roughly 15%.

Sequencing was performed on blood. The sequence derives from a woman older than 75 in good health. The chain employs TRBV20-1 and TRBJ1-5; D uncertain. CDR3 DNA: TGCAGTGCTTTAGACAAGGACAATCAGCCCCAGCATTTT. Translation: CSALDKDNQPQHF.